Below are 27 T cell receptor beta chains sequenced from a single sample in a study of early T cells in non-severe SARS-CoV-2 infection. TCRdb re-analysed the 5' RACE reads in MiXCR, keeping a single row per CDR3 protein. The repertoire holds approximately 30,000 distinct CDR3 sequences, with approximately 5.6% as singletons. Sequencing was carried out using whole blood. These receptors came from an adult who was a healthcare worker with PCR-confirmed SARS-CoV-2 infection or an uninfected control (not recorded which).

This clonotype was detected ten times or more. V and J are TRBV6-1 and TRBJ2-5; TRBD2 might be the D (6 bases). Germline loops: CDR1 MNHNS, CDR2 SASEGT. With 3 bases removed from V and 5 bases from J, the gap between germline ends came to 19 bases. The CDR3 runs to 16 residues. DNA for the CDR3: TGTGCCAGCAGTGAGTGGCCTAGCGAACAAGGGGAGACCCAGTACTTC. Translating gives CASSEWPSEQGETQYF.

In its sample, this clonotype was seen many times. The V and J genes are TRBV12-3 or TRBV12-4 and TRBJ1-2, with a possible D match to TRBD1 (5 bases). This CDR3 spans 16 amino acids. Trimming took 6 bases from V and 2 from J, leaving 19 bases between them. This CDR3 is CASRSSGTSTNYGYTF. The CDR3 DNA sequence: TGTGCCAGCAGGTCTTCCGGGACGTCCACGAACTATGGCTACACCTTC.

This clonotype was detected ten times or more. The rearrangement links TRBV4-1 to TRBJ1-1; possibly TRBD1 for D (5 bases). CDR3 size: 15 residues. The germline V gene encodes CDR1 MGHRA and CDR2 YSYEKL. V lost 1 base and J lost 0, with 9 bases in between. CDR3 sequence (DNA): TGCGCCAGCAGCCAAGGCGGGGGATTGAACACTGAAGCTTTCTTT. This translates into CASSQGGGLNTEAFF.

The table lists this clonotype with many counts. The chain links TRBV12-3 or TRBV12-4 to TRBJ1-2, with TRBD1 as a possible D gene (6 bases). Trimming removed 6 bases from V and 3 bases from J, with 11 bases in between. The CDR3 totals 13 residues. The CDR3 loop reads CASRTTGYYGYTF. CDR3 DNA: TGTGCCAGCAGGACCACAGGGTACTATGGCTACACCTTC.

This clonotype was detected many times. The chain is built from TRBV28 and TRBJ2-3; 15 bases agree with TRBD2. Looked up from germline, CDR1 is MDHEN and CDR2 is SYDVKM. The CDR3 runs 16 residues. Trimming cost V 4 bases and J 6 bases; bases outside gene matches: 5. The CDR3 spells CASSSQGTSGRDTQYF. The CDR3 region has the DNA TGTGCCAGCAGTTCCCAAGGGACTAGCGGGAGGGATACGCAGTATTTT. The variable domain in full, with the rest retrieved from reference TRBV28 and TRBJ2-3, is DVKVTQSSRYLVKRTGEKVFLECVQDMDHENMFWYRQDPGLGLRLIYFSYDVKMKEKGDIPEGYSVSREKKERFSLILESASTNQTSMYLCASSSQGTSGRDTQYFGPGTRLTVL.

This clonotype has ten or more counts. The rearrangement uses TRBV12-3 or TRBV12-4 and TRBJ2-3; D is uncertain. The CDR3 spans 13 residues. V was cut by 6 bases and J by 6 bases, with 13 bases left in between. CDR3 protein: CASSRRPGDTQYF. CDR3 nucleotide sequence: TGTGCCAGCAGCCGCAGGCCCGGGGATACGCAGTATTTT.

This clonotype was observed at least ten times. The V gene is TRBV4-2, the J gene TRBJ1-6; no firm D call. Trimming pared 0 bases from V and 10 bases from J, leaving 13 bases between. Germline values: CDR1 LGHNA, CDR2 YNFKEQ. The CDR3 loop spans 15 amino acids. CDR3 bases: TGTGCCAGCAGCCAAGATCGCCGGGATGGATCACCCCTCCACTTT. It encodes CASSQDRRDGSPLHF.

V is TRBV7-8 and J is TRBJ2-6; D is unclear. Per germline, CDR1 SGHVS and CDR2 FQNEAQ. V gave up 5 bases and J gave up 1 base, with 9 bases separating them. There are 15 residues in the CDR3. The DNA of the CDR3 is TGTGCCAGCAGCCCTACTGCTTCTGGGGCCAACGTCCTGACTTTC. Its translation: CASSPTASGANVLTF. Based on the CDR3 plus reference TRBV7-8 and TRBJ2-6, the full variable domain is GAGVSQSPRYKVAKRGQDVALRCDPISGHVSLFWYQQALGQGPEFLTYFQNEAQLDKSGLPSDRFFAERPEGSVSTLKIQRTQQEDSAVYLCASSPTASGANVLTFGAGSRLTVL.

This clonotype was seen many times. This chain's CDR3 is CAISQGLNTEAFF. The CDR3 bases are TGTGCCATCAGTCAGGGGTTGAACACTGAAGCTTTCTTT. J is TRBJ1-1 and V is TRBV10-3; maybe TRBD1 (6 bases). The CDR3 contains 13 residues. Germline V gene sequence: CDR1 ENHRY, CDR2 SYGVKD. V dropped 5 bases and J dropped 0 bases, with 7 bases sitting between them.

This clonotype was seen at least ten times. The chain combines TRBV29-1 with TRBJ1-1; a weak D match, TRBD1 (5 bases). Germline values: CDR1 SQVTM, CDR2 ANQGSEA. V was trimmed by 5 bases and J by 13 bases, leaving 23 bases between them. This CDR3 has 13 residues. CDR3 bases: TGCAGCGTTACAAGCGGGACGGCTAATAAGGTTTTCTTT. Amino acids: CSVTSGTANKVFF.

This clonotype was seen a few times. V and J are TRBV7-2 and TRBJ2-3; tentatively, D is TRBD2 (5 bases). Germline-derived CDR1 and CDR2 are SGHTA and FQGNSA. The CDR3 covers 14 residues. Trimming stripped 4 bases from V and 1 base from J, with 9 bases between. CDR3 loop: CASSSSGGTDTQYF. The CDR3 coding sequence is TGTGCCAGCAGCTCCTCCGGGGGCACAGATACGCAGTATTTT. Full variable domain (remainder filled in from reference TRBV7-2 and TRBJ2-3): GAGVSQSPSNKVTEKGKDVELRCDPISGHTALYWYRQSLGQGLEFLIYFQGNSAPDKSGLPSDRFSAERTGGSVSTLTIQRTQQEDSAVYLCASSSSGGTDTQYFGPGTRLTVL.

This clonotype was observed at least ten times. CDR3: CASQISAGPSYEQYF. The CDR3 region has the DNA TGTGCCAGCCAAATTTCAGCGGGACCCTCCTACGAGCAGTACTTC. The gene calls are TRBV6-5 and TRBJ2-7, with 7 bases lining up with TRBD2. Germline values: CDR1 MNHEY, CDR2 SVGAGI. The trim removed 8 bases at V and 0 bases at J, leaving 10 bases unmatched. The CDR3 has 15 residues.

This clonotype was seen at least ten times. The chain recombines TRBV12-5 with TRBJ2-5; D gene unclear. Trimming took 2 bases from V and 5 from J, leaving 12 bases between them. This CDR3 region has 14 residues. Germline V gives CDR1 LGHNT, CDR2 FRNRAP. CDR3 region: CASGLPPMGETQYF. The DNA for the CDR3 is TGTGCTAGTGGTTTGCCCCCCATGGGGGAGACCCAGTACTTC.

In this sample, this clonotype turned up many times. The J gene is TRBJ2-7, the V gene TRBV6-6, with D hard to call. Trimming removed 10 bases from V and 5 bases from J, with 15 bases in between. The CDR3 totals 12 residues. The germline V gene encodes CDR1 MNHNY and CDR2 SVGAGI (reference sequence). The CDR3 sequence: CATALMKHEQYF. CDR3 in DNA: TGTGCCACCGCCCTAATGAAACACGAGCAGTACTTC.

This clonotype was observed a few times. The chain has TRBV3-1 and TRBJ2-2; D uncertain. V lost 4 bases and J lost 1, with 10 bases in between. In germline, CDR1 is LGHDT, CDR2 YNNKEL (reference sequence). The CDR3 runs 15 residues. The CDR3 here is CASSRFGQNTGELFF. Here the CDR3 DNA reads TGTGCCAGCAGCCGTTTCGGGCAGAACACCGGGGAGCTGTTTTTT.

This rearrangement joins TRBV7-9 to TRBJ1-4; D unclear. V dropped 5 bases and J dropped 7 bases, with 14 bases sitting between them. This CDR3 spans 14 amino acids. CDR1 SEHNR and CDR2 FQNEAQ come from the germline V gene (reference sequence). CDR3 region: CASSETTGVEKLFF. CDR3 DNA: TGTGCCAGCAGCGAGACTACCGGGGTTGAAAAACTGTTTTTT.

The table lists this clonotype with many counts. The chain employs TRBV19 and TRBJ2-7; 12 bases map to TRBD2. The CDR3 is 15 amino acids. Germline CDR1 reads LNHDA; CDR2 reads SQIVND (reference sequence). With V trimmed by 5 bases and J by 3 bases, 5 bases remained unmatched. The CDR3 loop reads CASSPTTSGGYEQYF. The CDR3, as DNA: TGTGCCAGTAGTCCGACGACTAGCGGGGGCTACGAGCAGTACTTC.

In this sample, this clonotype turned up a few times. The chain is built from TRBV4-3 and TRBJ2-1, with a possible D match to TRBD1 (6 bases). The CDR3 totals 13 residues. Per germline, CDR1 LGHNA and CDR2 YSLEER. V lost 3 bases and J 8 bases, leaving 11 bases between the germline ends. For the CDR3, the DNA is TGCGCCAGCAGCCATAGACAGGAGGATGAGCAGTTCTTC. This encodes CASSHRQEDEQFF.

This clonotype occurred many times. The chain joins TRBV9 to TRBJ1-6, with D possibly matching TRBD1 (5 bases). In germline, CDR1 is SGDLS, CDR2 YYNGEE. V dropped 4 bases and J dropped 8 bases, with 10 bases sitting between them. The CDR3 is 13 amino acids. The DNA of the CDR3 is TGTGCCAGCAGCACCCGGGGGGATTCACCCCTCCACTTT. As protein: CASSTRGDSPLHF.

This clonotype was observed many times. The V and J genes are TRBV5-6 and TRBJ1-1, with D possibly being TRBD1 (5 bases). The germline V gene has CDR1 SGHDT and CDR2 YYEEEE. V was shortened by 3 bases and J by 4 bases, with 13 bases between the two germline ends. The CDR3 extends over 14 amino acids. DNA of the CDR3: TGTGCCAGCAGCTCTACTTGGGGCATCACTGAAGCTTTCTTT. It is translated as CASSSTWGITEAFF.

Remarks on this clonotype: A much larger clone lies a single base off, so this may be a read error. CDR3 amino acids: CASTPGTSGGTETQYF. CDR3 bases: TGTGCCAGCACCCCAGGGACTAGCGGGGGGACAGAAACGCAGTATTTT. The chain employs TRBV2 and TRBJ2-3; 15 bases match TRBD2. The length of the CDR3 is 16 residues. From germline, CDR1 is SNHLY and CDR2 FYNNEI.

This clonotype was seen repeatedly, ten times or more. The chain has TRBV6-2 or TRBV6-3 and TRBJ2-2; 9 bases fit TRBD2. Germline CDR1 reads MNHEY; CDR2 reads SVGEGT. The CDR3 spans 16 residues. The trim removed 0 bases at V and 6 bases at J, leaving 5 bases unmatched. CDR3 bases: TGTGCCAGCAGTTACTCCGGGACTAGCAGCGCCGGGGAGCTGTTTTTT. This codes for CASSYSGTSSAGELFF.

The table lists this clonotype with many counts. This chain uses TRBV5-8 with TRBJ2-4; D is perhaps TRBD2 (6 bases). Germline V lookup: CDR1 SGHTS, CDR2 YDEGEE. CDR3 length: 15 residues. Trimming pared 2 bases from V and 7 bases from J, leaving 16 bases between. The CDR3 reads CASSFGGVSGNIQYF. The CDR3, as DNA: TGTGCCAGCAGCTTTGGAGGAGTAAGCGGGAACATTCAGTACTTC. The full variable domain, completed using reference TRBV5-8 and TRBJ2-4, is EAGVTQSPTHLIKTRGQQATLRCSPISGHTSVYWYQQALGLGLQFLLWYDEGEERNRGNFPPRFSGRQFPNYSSELNVNALELEDSALYLCASSFGGVSGNIQYFGAGTRLSVL.

This clonotype occurred many times. This chain uses TRBV12-3 or TRBV12-4 with TRBJ2-3; D is perhaps TRBD1 or TRBD2 (5 bases each). Trimming stripped 3 bases from V and 3 bases from J, with 19 bases between. The CDR3 loop spans 17 amino acids. Here the CDR3 reads CASSFRTGNRGTDTQYF. The CDR3 nucleotides are TGTGCCAGCAGTTTTCGTACAGGAAACCGGGGAACAGATACGCAGTATTTT.

This clonotype appeared many times. As DNA, the CDR3 is TGTGCCAGCAGCCAACTAGGAGGAAAAGAGCAGTTCTTC. This sequence encodes CASSQLGGKEQFF. The chain links TRBV3-1 to TRBJ2-1; D is perhaps TRBD2 (5 bases). Trimming pared 2 bases from V and 10 bases from J, leaving 12 bases between. CDR1 and CDR2 from the germline V gene are LGHDT and YNNKEL (reference sequence). The CDR3 loop spans 13 amino acids.

This clonotype has a count of ten or more. The J gene is TRBJ1-1, the V gene TRBV7-9; 9 nucleotides agree with TRBD1. Germline values: CDR1 SEHNR, CDR2 FQNEAQ (reference sequence). The J segment lost 12 bases and the V segment lost 6 bases, leaving 14 bases of the junction unmatched. This CDR3 comprises 14 residues. The CDR3 nucleotides read TGTGCCAGCAGTCAACTGGGAGGGGACAGGGAAACTTTCTTT. Amino acids: CASSQLGGDRETFF.

A few counts support this clonotype. The V gene is TRBV6-5, the J gene TRBJ2-1; 7 bases align to TRBD2. CDR3 length: 15 residues. Germline V gives CDR1 MNHEY, CDR2 SVGAGI. Trimming cost V 4 bases and J 2 bases; bases outside gene matches: 5. The CDR3 reads CASSWGGQAYNEQFF. The CDR3, as DNA: TGTGCCAGCAGTTGGGGAGGGCAGGCCTACAATGAGCAGTTCTTC.